Listed below are T cell receptor beta chains from one sample, sequenced in a study of cytomegalovirus exposure and HLA in healthy donors. Clones were sequenced by immunoSEQ multiplex PCR, and TCRdb holds only the in-frame ones, with some missing. The sample holds fewer than 75,000 clones, roughly 96% seen once. The sequenced sample was PBMCs. The receptors shown here come from a man aged 18 to 30 in good health and CMV-seronegative. CDR3s include the opening cysteine and the closing phenylalanine or tryptophan. Each record gives: clone size, J gene, V gene, D gene, CDR3 DNA, CDR3 protein. A D gene is named only where the DNA matches it firmly. Size tells how often a clone was seen (once, few, many) or the class of an expanded clone, and some rows leave it out.

NA | TRBJ1-2 | TRBV23-1 | TRBD1 | TGCGCCAGCAGTCACCTTGGACAGGGGGCGACCTATGGCTACACCTTC | CASSHLGQGATYGYTF
NA | TRBJ1-1 | TRBV11-1 | NA | TGTGCCAGCAGCTTAGCGCCAGGGAAAGGCACTGAAGCTTTCTTT | CASSLAPGKGTEAFF
NA | TRBJ2-7 | TRBV15 | NA | TGTGCCACCAGCAGAGATCTGAGGGAGCAGTACTTC | CATSRDLREQYF
NA | TRBJ1-5 | TRBV6-5 | NA | TGTGCCAGCAGTTACGGGACCGGGGGTCAGCCCCAGCATTTT | CASSYGTGGQPQHF
NA | TRBJ1-4 | TRBV4-2 | TRBD1 | TGTGCCAGCAGCCAAGGGGGGACCGGGACAGGGAATGAAAAACTGTTTTTT | CASSQGGTGTGNEKLFF
NA | TRBJ1-1 | TRBV18 | TRBD1 | TGTGCCAGCTCACCTTACACGACAGGGCCGAACACTGAAGCTTTCTTT | CASSPYTTGPNTEAFF
once | TRBJ1-1 | TRBV15 | NA | TGTGCCACCAGCAGAGAGAGGCAAGTCCAAGCTTTCTTT | CATSRERQVQAFF
NA | TRBJ2-7 | TRBV29-1 | NA | TGCAGCGTTGGGTCGTTGGGCAACGTTCCAACCGAGCAGTACTTC | CSVGSLGNVPTEQYF
NA | TRBJ1-2 | TRBV2 | TRBD1 | TGTGCCAGCAGTGAAGCAAACAGGGGAAGGGATGGCTACACCTTC | CASSEANRGRDGYTF
NA | TRBJ2-7 | TRBV10-3 | TRBD1 | TGTGCCATCAGTGATGGATGGGACAGGGGAATTCTACCTGCCTACGAGCAGTACTTC | CAISDGWDRGILPAYEQYF
NA | TRBJ1-1 | TRBV10-3 | TRBD1 | TGTGCCATCAGTGACCGGGACAGGGGGCGGACTGAAGCTTTCTTT | CAISDRDRGRTEAFF
NA | TRBJ1-2 | TRBV25-1 | NA | TGTGCCAGCATGTCAGGGGACTATGGCTACACCTTC | CASMSGDYGYTF
NA | TRBJ2-2 | TRBV7-9 | NA | TGTGCCAGCAGCTTAGCCGGCGGGGAGCTGTTTTTT | CASSLAGGELFF
once | TRBJ2-2 | TRBV6-1 | NA | TGTGCCAGCAGGGGCCCTATCAACACCGGGGAGCTGTTTTTT | CASRGPINTGELFF
NA | TRBJ1-6 | TRBV6-5 | NA | TGTGCCAGCAGTTCCAGGGGCGGGCATTCACCCCTCCACTTT | CASSSRGGHSPLHF
NA | TRBJ1-5 | TRBV28 | NA | TGTGCCAGCAGTTTAGGCAGACAGCCCCAGCATTTT | CASSLGRQPQHF
NA | TRBJ2-1 | TRBV9 | TRBD2 | TGTGCCAGCAGCCCCCGCGGACTAGGGTTCTACAATGAGCAGTTCTTC | CASSPRGLGFYNEQFF
NA | TRBJ2-3 | TRBV7-2 | TRBD2 | TGTGCCAGCAGCATCGGGGCCGGCGGGGGGCTTACAGATACGCAGTATTTT | CASSIGAGGGLTDTQYF
NA | TRBJ1-1 | TRBV30 | NA | TGTGCCTGGAGTCCAGGTCCCCCTGAAGCTTTCTTT | CAWSPGPPEAFF
NA | TRBJ1-2 | TRBV19 | NA | TGTGCCAGTAGTATAAGTTTGGGGGGTGACGGCTACACCTTC | CASSISLGGDGYTF
NA | TRBJ2-2 | TRBV6-1 | TRBD2 | TGTGCCAGCAGTGCTTCGACTAGCGGGGGACCGAACACCGGGGAGCTGTTTTTT | CASSASTSGGPNTGELFF
NA | TRBJ1-2 | TRBV5-1 | TRBD1 | TGCGCCAGCAGCTTCGGACAGGGGCAAGGCTACACCTTC | CASSFGQGQGYTF
NA | TRBJ1-1 | TRBV28 | NA | TGTGCCAGCAGGATAACGGGGTTCGAAGCTTTCTTT | CASRITGFEAFF
NA | TRBJ1-4 | TRBV15 | NA | TGTGCCACCAGCCCCCGTGATGGAGATAATGAAAAACTGTTTTTT | CATSPRDGDNEKLFF
NA | TRBJ2-1 | TRBV7-2 | TRBD2 | TGTGCCAGCAGCTTAGGTGGGGGGGCCTACAATGAGCAGTTCTTC | CASSLGGGAYNEQFF
NA | TRBJ1-4 | TRBV5-1 | TRBD1 | TGCGCCAGCAGCTTGGAGGACAGGGGGAGAGAAAAACTGTTTTTT | CASSLEDRGREKLFF
NA | TRBJ2-3 | TRBV6-5 | TRBD2 | TGTGCCAGCAGTTACACAGCGGGGGAAATCACAGATACGCAGTATTTT | CASSYTAGEITDTQYF
NA | TRBJ1-2 | TRBV10-3 | NA | TGTGCCATCAGCTCGGGACAAGGCTATGGCTACACCTTC | CAISSGQGYGYTF
NA | TRBJ2-5 | TRBV2 | NA | TGTGCCAGCAGGAAGGAAACAGGAAAAGAGACCCAGTACTTC | CASRKETGKETQYF
few | TRBJ2-1 | TRBV6-5 | TRBD2 | TGTGCCAGCGCAGAGGGGCGGGGGTGGAATGAGCAGTTCTTC | CASAEGRGWNEQFF
NA | TRBJ2-1 | TRBV28 | TRBD1 | TGTGCCAGCAGTGGTGGGTGGGGCAGGGGGAGAGATGAGCAGTTCTTC | CASSGGWGRGRDEQFF
few | TRBJ2-5 | TRBV30 | NA | TGTGCCTGGAGTGTACGACAGAGAGAGACCCAGTACTTC | CAWSVRQRETQYF
NA | TRBJ2-2 | TRBV19 | NA | TGTGCCAGTGAGAAAAACAGGTGGGGTTCCGGGGAGCTGTTTTTT | CASEKNRWGSGELFF
NA | TRBJ1-4 | TRBV5-1 | NA | TGCGCCAGCAGCTACTCGGACAGCTCAACTAATGAAAAACTGTTTTTT | CASSYSDSSTNEKLFF
NA | TRBJ2-1 | TRBV7-2 | NA | TGTGCCAGCAGCTTCTGGTCCGGGGAGCAGTTCTTC | CASSFWSGEQFF
NA | TRBJ2-4 | TRBV29-1 | NA | TGCAGCGTTGTAGTGGGGCCTAGCAAAAACATTCAGTACTTC | CSVVVGPSKNIQYF
NA | TRBJ1-6 | TRBV6-6 | NA | TGTGCCAGCAGTTATCCGGGGTCACCCCTCCACTTT | CASSYPGSPLHF
NA | TRBJ2-5 | TRBV25-1 | NA | TGTGCCAGCAGTGAGGGGCGAGAGCAAGAGACCCAGTACTTC | CASSEGREQETQYF
NA | TRBJ1-1 | TRBV6-1 | TRBD1 | TGTGCCAGCACCTTGACAGGGAATGAAGCTTTCTTT | CASTLTGNEAFF
few | TRBJ2-7 | TRBV2 | TRBD1 | TGTGCCAGCAGTGAACCGGCCGGGACAGGGATGACCTACGAGCAGTACTTC | CASSEPAGTGMTYEQYF
NA | TRBJ1-5 | TRBV2 | NA | TGTGCCAGCAGTGAAGCGGGCGTTAGCAATCAGCCCCAGCATTTT | CASSEAGVSNQPQHF
NA | TRBJ1-1 | TRBV30 | NA | TGTGCCCGGGGAAGTGAGCACATGAACACTGAAGCTTTCTTT | CARGSEHMNTEAFF
NA | TRBJ1-4 | TRBV28 | TRBD1 | TGTGCCAGCAGACCGACAGGGAGTAATGAAAAACTGTTTTTT | CASRPTGSNEKLFF